This T cell receptor (beta chain) was documented in a study of blood T cell repertoires in COVID-19. This CDR3 comprises 12 residues. CDR1 SGHVS and CDR2 FNYEAQ come from the germline V gene. V shed 5 bases and J shed 9 bases, with 11 bases lying between them. The data were produced by immunoSEQ multiplex PCR, yet TCRdb's version contains in-frame clones alone and is incomplete. The sample holds roughly 180,000 clones, over 65% seen once. The source is a woman in her forties or fifties who had recovered from COVID-19. What was sequenced was PBMCs or T cells enriched from blood (not recorded which). J is TRBJ2-1 and V is TRBV7-6; perhaps TRBD2 as D (6 bases). CDR3 nucleotides: TGTGCCAGCAGCCGGTCGCGGGGTGAGCAGTTCTTC. Translating gives CASSRSRGEQFF.